What follows are 19 T cell receptor beta chains derived from one specimen sequenced in a study of radiotherapy plus CTLA-4 blockade in lung cancer. Generated by immunoSEQ multiplex PCR, the TCRdb table keeps only in-frame clones and is missing some. The data contain around 100,000 clones, 65% to 85% of them singletons. This sample comprised peripheral blood, obtained from a patient treated with radiotherapy plus ipilimumab. Receptors were obtained from a human donor with non-small cell lung cancer who had a partial response to radiotherapy plus ipilimumab. Some clones in this sample may be carry-over from other donors' samples.

The rearrangement links TRBV4-3 to TRBJ1-2; no definite D call. Germline V CDR1 and CDR2: LGHNA, YSLEER. Between the trimmed V and J ends, which lost 0 bases and 6 bases, there was a span of 8 bases. The CDR3 length is 13 residues. The CDR3: CASSQDRTNGYTF. CDR3 coding DNA: TGCGCCAGCAGCCAAGACAGGACTAATGGCTACACCTTC.

The chain couples TRBV5-1 to TRBJ2-7, with 9 bases fitting TRBD1. V was pared by 0 bases and J by 2 bases, with 6 bases of the junction left unmatched. Germline V gene sequence: CDR1 SGHRS, CDR2 YFSETQ. The length of the CDR3 is 16 residues. The CDR3 nucleotides are TGCGCCAGCAGCTTGGGCACCGGGACAGGGACCTACGAGCAGTACTTC. Translating gives CASSLGTGTGTYEQYF.

The genes are TRBV5-4 and TRBJ1-6, with 7 bases fitting TRBD1. Germline V lookup: CDR1 SGHNT, CDR2 YYREEE (reference sequence). J lost 8 bases, V lost 2 bases, and 4 bases had no gene match. This CDR3 has 14 residues. CDR3 sequence: CASSFTQGDSPLHF. CDR3 bases: TGTGCCAGCAGCTTTACGCAGGGGGATTCACCCCTCCACTTT.

The V and J genes are TRBV7-9 and TRBJ2-1; a weak D match, TRBD2 (6 bases). V was clipped by 5 bases and J by 8 bases, with 16 bases between them. Looked up from germline, CDR1 is SEHNR and CDR2 is FQNEAQ (reference sequence). CDR3 length equals 14 residues. The CDR3 sequence: CASSRGGVPDEQFF. As DNA, the CDR3 is TGTGCCAGCAGCCGAGGAGGGGTACCGGATGAGCAGTTCTTC.

This clone was found a few times. The chain recombines TRBV7-9 with TRBJ1-2, with no clear D. The germline V and J ends were trimmed by 3 bases and 5 bases, with 10 bases remaining between them. Germline CDR1 reads SEHNR; CDR2 reads FQNEAQ (reference sequence). CDR3 length: 13 residues. The CDR3 reads CASSLVREYGYTF. In DNA, the CDR3 is TGTGCCAGCAGCTTGGTAAGAGAGTATGGCTACACCTTC.

The rearrangement links TRBV11-2 to TRBJ1-1, with D maybe TRBD1 (5 bases). Germline lookup yields CDR1 SGHAT and CDR2 FQNNGV. The V end was cut by 4 bases, the J end by 3 bases, with 15 bases between. The CDR3 extends over 15 amino acids. The CDR3 DNA follows: TGTGCCAGCAGCTATGGGACTCCGCCTCACACTGAAGCTTTCTTT. This gives the protein CASSYGTPPHTEAFF.

The chain employs TRBV27 and TRBJ2-3, with D possibly matching TRBD2 (5 bases). CDR3 length: 16 amino acids. Germline V gene lookup returns CDR1 MNHEY and CDR2 SMNVEV (reference sequence). V was cut by 3 bases and J by 6 bases, with 19 bases left in between. Here the CDR3 DNA reads TGTGCCAGCAGTTTCCGGGCTTGGGATAGGAGGGATACGCAGTATTTT. Translated: CASSFRAWDRRDTQYF.

This clone was counted a single time. The gene calls are TRBV9 and TRBJ2-2; 7 nucleotides line up with TRBD2. CDR1 SGDLS and CDR2 YYNGEE come from the germline V gene. J was trimmed by 3 bases and V by 6 bases; bases with no gene match: 11. This CDR3 comprises 16 residues. The CDR3 reads CASTYSGSGDTGELFF. The CDR3 DNA reads as TGTGCCAGCACCTATAGCGGGTCGGGGGACACCGGGGAGCTGTTTTTT.

This clone has more than one count but fewer than ten. Here the CDR3 DNA reads TGTGCCAGCAGTTACCCGGACAGGGTGGGCACAGATACGCAGTATTTT. Translation: CASSYPDRVGTDTQYF. The genes are TRBV6-6 and TRBJ2-3; 8 bases match TRBD1. The CDR3 consists of 16 residues. V lost 2 bases to trimming and J lost 1 base; unmatched junction nucleotides: 5. Germline V gene lookup returns CDR1 MNHNY and CDR2 SVGAGI (reference sequence).

The rearrangement uses TRBV5-1 and TRBJ1-2, with 10 positions matching TRBD1. Germline CDR1 SGHRS, CDR2 YFSETQ. The CDR3 is 16 amino acids. With V trimmed by 4 bases and J by 2 bases, 8 bases remained unmatched. The CDR3 DNA follows: TGCGCCAGCAGCCCCTACGGGACAGGGGAAAACTATGGCTACACCTTC. As protein: CASSPYGTGENYGYTF.

In this sample, this clone turned up once. The CDR3 DNA reads as TGTGCCAGCACGACTGCGGGTGGTCGGTCCTACGAGCAGTACTTC. The encoded protein is CASTTAGGRSYEQYF. The gene calls are TRBV5-6 and TRBJ2-7; possibly TRBD2 for D (5 bases). The CDR3 loop spans 15 amino acids. Trimming removed 6 bases from V and 1 base from J, with 17 bases in between. Germline loops: CDR1 SGHDT, CDR2 YYEEEE.

This clone has just one count. V is TRBV19 and J is TRBJ1-2; TRBD1 agrees at 7 bases. V gave up 4 bases and J gave up 8 bases; unmatched junction bases: 13. CDR3 size: 15 residues. Germline V lookup: CDR1 LNHDA, CDR2 SQIVND (reference sequence). CDR3 nucleotides: TGTGCCAGTAGTACACAGACGACAGGGAAGAGCGGCTACACCTTC. Its protein is CASSTQTTGKSGYTF. Full variable domain (outside the CDR3, taken from reference TRBV19 and TRBJ1-2): DGGITQSPKYLFRKEGQNVTLSCEQNLNHDAMYWYRQDPGQGLRLIYYSQIVNDFQKGDIAEGYSVSREKKESFPLTVTSAQKNPTAFYLCASSTQTTGKSGYTFGSGTRLTVV.

This clone was counted a single time. This sequence joins TRBV11-3 and TRBJ2-3, with TRBD1 matching 12 bases. The CDR3 loop spans 15 amino acids. With 7 bases clipped from V and 5 bases from J, the junction kept 7 bases outside the gene matches. Germline lookup yields CDR1 SGHNT and CDR2 YENEEA. In DNA form, the CDR3 reads TGTGCCAGCACACAGGGACAGGGGGCGAAAGATACGCAGTATTTT. It codes for CASTQGQGAKDTQYF. Combining the CDR3 with reference TRBV11-3 and TRBJ2-3 gives the whole variable domain EAGVVQSPRYKIIEKKQPVAFWCNPISGHNTLYWYLQNLGQGPELLIRYENEEAVDDSQLPKDRFSAERLKGVDSTLKIQPAELGDSAVYLCASTQGQGAKDTQYFGPGTRLTVL.

J is TRBJ1-2 and V is TRBV25-1; a weak D match, TRBD1 (5 bases). The germline CDR1 and CDR2 sequences are MGHDK and SYGVNS. V lost 9 bases and J 8 bases, leaving 13 bases between the germline ends. The CDR3 runs to 11 residues. Here the CDR3 reads CARGVGGGYTF. The CDR3 nucleotides read TGTGCCAGGGGCGTGGGGGGGGGCTACACCTTC.

This chain joins TRBV19 and TRBJ1-5, with D possibly being TRBD1 (5 bases). V gave up 6 bases and J gave up 0 bases, with 6 bases separating them. Germline loops: CDR1 LNHDA, CDR2 SQIVND (reference sequence). This CDR3 contains 13 residues. CDR3 sequence: CASRGLSNQPQHF. As DNA, the CDR3 is TGTGCCAGTAGGGGACTTAGCAATCAGCCCCAGCATTTT.

The V gene is TRBV5-1, the J gene TRBJ2-3; D possibly corresponds to TRBD1 (5 bases). The CDR3 runs 15 residues. Trimming removed 0 bases from V and 0 bases from J, with 8 bases in between. CDR1 is SGHRS and CDR2 is YFSETQ in the germline V gene. The CDR3 spells CASSLDGASTDTQYF. The CDR3 DNA follows: TGCGCCAGCAGCTTGGATGGGGCTAGCACAGATACGCAGTATTTT.

The chain couples TRBV2 to TRBJ1-6; D is possibly TRBD1 (5 bases). V lost 4 bases and J 10 bases, leaving 11 bases between the germline ends. The CDR3 spans 13 residues. The germline V gene has CDR1 SNHLY and CDR2 FYNNEI. The CDR3 DNA is TGTGCCAGCAGTGGACAGCCGCAATCACCCCTCCACTTT. Amino acids: CASSGQPQSPLHF.

The V and J genes are TRBV28 and TRBJ1-6, with D perhaps matching TRBD1 (5 bases). Germline V gene lookup returns CDR1 MDHEN and CDR2 SYDVKM. CDR3 length: 16 amino acids. With 6 bases removed from V and 7 bases from J, the gap between germline ends came to 19 bases. Here the CDR3 reads CASSLRGPQLNSPLHF. Written as DNA, the CDR3 is TGTGCCAGCAGCCTAAGGGGTCCTCAATTGAATTCACCCCTCCACTTT.

This clone was picked up a small number of times. V is TRBV4-1 and J is TRBJ1-6; TRBD1 matches at 7 bases. From germline, CDR1 is MGHRA and CDR2 YSYEKL. The junction had 10 bases not matched to a gene; V was cut back by 4 bases and J by 7 bases. The CDR3 sequence is 16 residues long. The CDR3 sequence is CASSPGDSPGNSPLHF. The CDR3 DNA sequence: TGCGCCAGCAGCCCAGGGGACAGCCCAGGGAATTCACCCCTCCACTTT.